Each of the 8 T cell receptor beta chains below was sequenced from the same sample in a study of human T cells and chemical hapten exposure. Time point: pre-sensitization, week 0. As to treatment: therapeutic diphenylcyclopropenone sensitization with weekly scalp DPC. TCRdb processed the RACE reads anew with MiXCR; each CDR3 protein has one entry. The sample consists of some 45,000 distinct CDR3 sequences, 9.5% to 15% of them appearing once. The sequenced sample was whole blood, obtained in connection with sensitization to the hapten diphenylcyclopropenone (DPC). The origin of the receptors is a young woman with alopecia areata. Some clones in this sample may be carry-over from other donors' samples.

This clonotype appeared many times. The chain couples TRBV7-9 to TRBJ2-3, with TRBD2 identical over 10 bases. This CDR3 spans 13 amino acids. Trimming at V came to 8 bases and at J to 4 bases, leaving 3 bases not matched to a gene. Germline V gene lookup returns CDR1 SEHNR and CDR2 FQNEAQ (reference sequence). The CDR3, as DNA: TGTGCCAGCCCTAGCGGGAGCTCAGATACGCAGTATTTT. It specifies CASPSGSSDTQYF.

J is TRBJ1-6 and V is TRBV2, with 8 bases that match TRBD1. V trimming: 2 bases; J trimming: 8 bases; junction bases outside the gene matches: 5. This CDR3 comprises 15 residues. The germline V gene has CDR1 SNHLY and CDR2 FYNNEI. Written as DNA, the CDR3 is TGTGCCAGCAGTGAAAATGGACAGGGCTATTCACCCCTCCACTTT. Encoded protein: CASSENGQGYSPLHF.

This clonotype was counted a few times. This sequence joins TRBV7-9 and TRBJ1-2; D might be TRBD1 (6 bases). V gave up 1 base and J gave up 3 bases, with 9 bases separating them. This CDR3 region has 14 residues. CDR1 is SEHNR, CDR2 FQNEAQ, per germline (reference sequence). The CDR3 protein is CASSLDAGDYGYTF. CDR3 coding DNA: TGTGCCAGCAGCTTAGACGCAGGGGACTATGGCTACACCTTC. Combining the CDR3 with reference TRBV7-9 and TRBJ1-2 gives the whole variable domain DTGVSQNPRHKITKRGQNVTFRCDPISEHNRLYWYRQTLGQGPEFLTYFQNEAQLEKSRLLSDRFSAERPKGSFSTLEIQRTEQGDSAMYLCASSLDAGDYGYTFGSGTRLTVV.

This clonotype was seen ten or more times. The chain recombines TRBV18 with TRBJ2-5, with TRBD1 matching over 7 bases. Germline V gene lookup returns CDR1 KGHSH and CDR2 LQKENI. The CDR3 has 14 amino acids. Germline trimming cut 3 bases from V and 3 bases from J; bases unmatched to any gene: 4. The CDR3 region is CASSPRQGKETQYF. The CDR3 DNA is TGTGCCAGCTCACCTAGACAGGGTAAAGAGACCCAGTACTTC.

This clonotype was counted a few times. The gene calls are TRBV20-1 and TRBJ2-2; unclear D gene. This CDR3 has 14 amino acids. V gave up 0 bases and J gave up 6 bases, with 11 bases separating them. The V gene's germline CDR1 is DFQATT and CDR2 SNEGSKA (reference sequence). CDR3 sequence reads: CSARDFLNPGELFF. The CDR3 DNA follows: TGCAGTGCTAGAGATTTCCTTAATCCCGGGGAGCTGTTTTTT.

The genes are TRBV5-1 and TRBJ1-2, with a weak D call TRBD1 (5 bases). CDR3 size: 13 residues. The ends were cut back, 2 bases at V and 7 bases at J, with 12 bases in the middle. Per germline, CDR1 SGHRS and CDR2 YFSETQ. The CDR3 DNA sequence: TGCGCCAGCAGCTTTGAAGGGGAGAGTGGCTACACCTTC. Translated: CASSFEGESGYTF.

This clonotype appeared a few times. The chain has TRBV7-9 and TRBJ1-3; tentatively, D is TRBD1 (5 bases). Trimming cost V 5 bases and J 5 bases, with 19 bases left between them. The CDR3 contains 16 residues. Per germline, CDR1 SEHNR and CDR2 FQNEAQ (reference sequence). Here the CDR3 reads CASSRVASGKRNTIYF. The CDR3 DNA follows: TGTGCCAGCAGCCGAGTTGCCTCAGGGAAGCGAAACACCATATATTTT.

This clonotype was found many times. The chain has TRBV6-5 and TRBJ2-1; D call uncertain. This CDR3 spans 13 amino acids. The V and J ends lost 7 bases and 7 bases respectively, with 14 bases between them. Germline CDR1 is MNHEY and CDR2 is SVGAGI. CDR3 region: CASTYPERNEQFF. The DNA of the CDR3 is TGTGCCAGCACCTACCCCGAGAGGAATGAGCAGTTCTTC.